The source of this T cell receptor (beta chain) is a study of blood T cell repertoires in COVID-19. V was shortened by 10 bases and J by 3 bases, with 10 bases between the two germline ends. CDR1 MNHEY and CDR2 SVGAGI come from the germline V gene. This CDR3 region has 12 residues. Assay used: immunoSEQ multiplex PCR; TCRdb lists only in-frame clones, some missing. The sample contains around 41,000 clones, about 85% of which appear only once. This clone showed up just once. Sequenced material: peripheral blood. V is TRBV6-5 and J is TRBJ2-1, with unresolved D. This sequence originates from a human donor in a cohort sampled during active COVID-19. The CDR3 bases are TGTGCCATTACGAACAGCTACAATGAGCAGTTCTTC. It yields the protein CAITNSYNEQFF.